Below, one T cell receptor (beta chain) is given with its context. The antigen it binds to is not known. The sample holds no much larger clone one base away, and base qualities are not on file. A case-control design nested within a healthcare worker cohort in London, UK, was used, with weekly nasopharyngeal swab PCR tests and blood sampling performed. Healthcare workers were recruited between 23 and 31 March 2020, during the week of the UK lockdown, and were followed weekly for up to roughly 15 weeks. This specimen comes from a study of early T cells in non-severe SARS-CoV-2 infection (dated by TCRdb to the early 2020s). The study in broad terms: TCR sequencing used bulk RNA from unsorted whole blood, so alpha and beta chains could not be paired. Results the study describes overall, beyond this receptor: VDJdb matching was skewed toward anti-spike CD8 responses and likely underestimated virus-specific expansions, missing private and CD4 specificities.

Library preparation used 5' RACE. These reads were obtained on a NextSeq 500. The TCR library protocol attached unique molecular identifiers to individual cDNA molecules to correct for sequencing error and PCR bias. TCR alpha and beta chains were both sequenced, and the abundances of alpha and beta sequences in each sample were closely correlated with each other. Processing in the source paper ran as follows. V gene, J gene and CDR3 annotation of TCR sequences was performed with Decombinator V4. Expanded TCRs were defined as changing significantly between any two time points under a Poisson model with p below 0.0001. Abundances of TCRs were expressed as counts per million after normalisation to the total number of TCRs sequenced in each sample. TRAV1-2 paired with TRAJ12, TRAJ20 or TRAJ33 defined MAIT TCRs, while TRAV10 paired with TRAJ18 defined iNKT TCRs. VDJdb, accessed on 1 November 2021, was searched for TCRs annotated for CMV, EBV and SARS-CoV-2, and TCRs annotated for more than one antigen were excluded. TCRdb ran its own pipeline on the public reads, namely fastp trimming at Q25 and MiXCR clone calling, and kept in-frame beta chains. Duplicate CDR3 protein sequences are folded into a single record with the most common DNA and genes. The V and J calls, along with clone size, are taken from TCRdb and not from the paper's own processing. The sample includes 20,000 to 25,000 distinct CDR3 sequences, with 4.5% to 7% observed a single time. The top ten hold under 2.5% of the sample.

Looking up the germline V gene yields CDR1 MGHRA and CDR2 YSYEKL. Spanning cysteine to phenylalanine, the CDR3 consists of 14 amino acids. Just the 42-base CDR3 DNA is kept, in frame starting at base 1. Cut back by 6 bases and 5 bases, the V and J ends lie 13 bases apart. The rearrangement joined TRBV4-1 to TRBJ1-4, with TRBD1 perhaps the D gene, on 6 matching bases. Sequencing input: whole blood. The sequence came from an adult who was a healthcare worker with PCR-confirmed SARS-CoV-2 infection or an uninfected control (not recorded which). The base sequence is TGCGCCAGCAGTCCCGACAGGATCAATGAAAAACTGTTTTTT. Translation gives CASSPDRINEKLFF.